These T cell receptor beta chains were read from a single sample in a study of regulatory T cells in long-lasting Graves disease. TCRdb re-called the multiplex PCR reads through MiXCR, storing one row per CDR3 protein. The table records over 200,000 distinct CDR3 sequences, roughly 18% of them present only once. The sequencing used peripheral blood mononuclear cells (PBMCs), collected at new diagnosis, from a patient treated with antithyroid drugs. The receptors were sampled from a female donor with Graves disease. CDR3s include the opening cysteine and the closing phenylalanine or tryptophan. The D gene is left open where the match is weak. The size entry is marked missing in some rows and otherwise reads once, few, many or a size class.

v_gene,d_gene,abundance,j_gene,CDR3aa,CDR3nt
TRBV7-2,TRBD2,NA,TRBJ2-5,CASSLEIAGGRGEQYF,TGTGCCAGCAGCTTAGAGATTGCGGGAGGGAGGGGGGAGCAGTACTTC
TRBV6-2/TRBV6-3,TRBD2,many,TRBJ2-1,CASSNLAGGGNEQFF,TGTGCCAGCAGTAACCTAGCGGGAGGAGGGAATGAGCAGTTCTTC
TRBV19,TRBD2,few,TRBJ2-1,CASSIGGSGNEQFF,TGTGCCAGTAGTATTGGCGGGAGCGGGAATGAGCAGTTCTTC
TRBV6-5,NA,few,TRBJ2-7,CASSYSGQSYEQYF,TGTGCCAGCAGTTACTCGGGGCAGAGCTACGAGCAGTACTTC
TRBV2,NA,many,TRBJ2-7,CARSLGGSYEQYF,TGTGCCAGATCTTTGGGGGGCTCCTACGAGCAGTACTTC
TRBV11-2,NA,many,TRBJ2-1,CASSLGAVMDGEQFF,TGTGCCAGCAGCTTAGGGGCTGTAATGGATGGTGAGCAGTTCTTC
TRBV4-1,NA,many,TRBJ2-3,CASSRSSTPSDTQYF,TGCGCCAGCAGCCGCTCTAGCACACCCTCCGATACGCAGTATTTT
TRBV24-1,TRBD2,many,TRBJ2-3,CATSGSGRLAGSTDTQYF,TGTGCCACCAGTGGATCGGGTCGACTAGCGGGAAGCACAGATACGCAGTATTTT
TRBV27,TRBD2,many,TRBJ2-2,CASSSRTSGTGNTGELFF,TGTGCCAGCAGTTCCCGGACTAGCGGGACGGGGAACACCGGGGAGCTGTTTTTT
TRBV29-1,TRBD1,many,TRBJ2-7,CSVGRQGGEQYF,TGCAGCGTTGGGAGACAGGGGGGAGAGCAGTACTTC
TRBV12-3/TRBV12-4,NA,many,TRBJ1-2,CASSSRAQGGYGYTF,TGTGCCAGCAGTAGCCGGGCCCAGGGAGGCTATGGCTACACCTTC
TRBV19,NA,many,TRBJ1-1,CASSKTWATEAFF,TGTGCCAGTAGTAAGACATGGGCAACGGAAGCTTTCTTT
TRBV7-9,TRBD1,many,TRBJ1-1,CASSLMTGGEAFF,TGTGCCAGCAGCTTAATGACAGGGGGCGAAGCTTTCTTT
TRBV2,NA,many,TRBJ1-4,CASIFSVATNEKLFF,TGTGCCAGCATTTTCTCTGTTGCAACTAATGAAAAACTGTTTTTT
TRBV20-1,NA,many,TRBJ1-1,CSARGGLKQDTEAFF,TGCAGTGCTAGGGGGGGGCTAAAGCAGGACACTGAAGCTTTCTTT
TRBV7-9,NA,NA,TRBJ2-3,CASSLSGLTTDTQYF,TGTGCCAGCAGCTTATCGGGCCTAACTACAGATACGCAGTATTTT
TRBV14,NA,many,TRBJ1-3,CASSQVGGSGNTIYF,TGTGCCAGCAGCCAAGTGGGCGGCTCTGGAAACACCATATATTTT
TRBV28,NA,NA,TRBJ2-7,CASSLGPSNPTYEQYF,TGTGCCAGCAGTTTGGGTCCTAGCAACCCCACCTACGAGCAGTACTTC
TRBV10-3,NA,many,TRBJ2-5,CAISDLGVWETQYF,TGTGCCATCAGTGATCTGGGGGTATGGGAGACCCAGTACTTC
TRBV5-5,NA,many,TRBJ2-5,CASSLDGGDQETQYF,TGTGCCAGCAGCTTGGACGGCGGGGACCAAGAGACCCAGTACTTC
TRBV7-3,TRBD1,many,TRBJ1-2,CASSLRQGEFYGYTF,TGTGCCAGCAGCTTAAGACAGGGGGAATTCTATGGCTACACCTTC
TRBV2,NA,NA,TRBJ2-1,CASRITAEGVHEQFF,TGTGCCAGCAGAATTACAGCCGAGGGTGTCCATGAGCAGTTCTTC